Sequencing of this T cell receptor beta chain was carried out in a study of vaccination effects on CD4 cells after COVID-19. Per the germline V gene, CDR1 is MGHRA and CDR2 is YSYEKL. V shed 0 bases, J shed 0 bases, and the junction held 6 bases outside the gene matches. The CDR3 runs 19 residues. Clones were sequenced by immunoSEQ multiplex PCR, and TCRdb holds only the in-frame ones, with some missing. The profile covers about 70,000 clones, with 75% to 80% appearing a single time and over 2% taken by the ten largest. This clone was seen just once. Antigen specificity is unknown. The culture ran for about 11 days, and then CD4+ T cells were isolated.

This material consisted of CD4+ T cells from PBMCs cultured without peptide, taken before COVID-19 vaccination. The sequence derives from a human donor who received a COVID-19 vaccine. The chain carries TRBV4-1 and TRBJ2-4, with 12 bases that match TRBD2. The CDR3 sequence: CASSQETSGGTLAKNIQYF. Written as DNA, the CDR3 is TGCGCCAGCAGCCAAGAAACTAGCGGGGGGACTCTAGCCAAAAACATTCAGTACTTC.